The T cell receptor (beta chain) under discussion was sequenced for a study of blood T cell repertoires in COVID-19. Germline CDR1 is SGHRS and CDR2 is YFSETQ. This CDR3 has 14 residues. Trimming left V 5 bases short and J 1 base short, with 11 bases between. Membership in each cohort depended on participant-reported clinical history. Among Cohort 3 donors, those recovered had two negative PCRs, clearance, or symptom resolution. In the original analysis: Using reference gene primer amplification, nucleated cell counts were estimated. Using immunoSEQ multiplex PCR, the repertoire was profiled, and TCRdb retains in-frame clones only, with some absent. The V and J calls and clone size were taken over from that table, and D and trimming were inferred from the DNA. This table has a few hundred thousand clones, 81% appearing once.

The source of this sequence is a man aged 40-49 years who had recovered from COVID-19. The sequenced sample was PBMCs or T cells enriched from blood (not recorded which). The chain employs TRBV5-1 and TRBJ2-3; a weak D match, TRBD2 (6 bases). The CDR3 region is CASRRASGTDTQYF. The DNA of the CDR3 is TGCGCCAGCAGGAGGGCTAGCGGCACAGATACGCAGTATTTT.